One and the same sample provided the 5 T cell receptor beta chains below, sequenced in a study of T cell repertoires in ileal Crohn's disease. Some clones are missing from TCRdb's copy, which holds only in-frame ones; the method was immunoSEQ multiplex PCR. The table has about 9,400 clones, more than 75% seen once. Regarding time point: neoterminal ileum biopsy at postoperative endoscopy, about 6 months after surgery. Sequenced: ileal tissue. These TCRs come from an adult with Crohn's disease.

The CDR3 reads CSVEVDRASEAFF. DNA of the CDR3: TGCAGCGTTGAAGTAGACAGGGCCTCTGAAGCTTTCTTT. The chain joins TRBV29-1 to TRBJ1-1, with 7 bases identical to TRBD1. V was pared by 1 base and J by 6 bases, with 5 bases of the junction left unmatched. The CDR3 covers 13 residues. CDR1 is SQVTM, CDR2 ANQGSEA, per germline.

The CDR3 loop is CASSPRSGGPNTDTQYF. The CDR3 bases are TGTGCCAGCAGCCCTCGCTCAGGGGGCCCTAATACAGATACGCAGTATTTT. The V gene is TRBV4-2, the J gene TRBJ2-3, with 8 nucleotides matching TRBD1. Per germline, CDR1 LGHNA and CDR2 YNFKEQ. The V and J ends lost 4 bases and 3 bases, in that order; junction bases with no gene match: 12. This CDR3 has 17 residues.

This clone was seen only once. This chain connects TRBV6-1 to TRBJ2-7, with TRBD1 matching 12 bases. This CDR3 is 15 amino acids long. V dropped 4 bases and J dropped 7; count of bases not matched to a gene: 8. In germline, CDR1 is MNHNS, CDR2 SASEGT. CDR3 bases: TGTGCCAGCAGTGCGAAGGGACAGGGGGCAAGGGAGCAGTACTTC. It specifies CASSAKGQGAREQYF.

This clone was observed a handful of times. The V gene is TRBV6-1, the J gene TRBJ2-7; D is unclear. V shed 0 bases and J shed 2 bases, with 8 bases lying between them. The CDR3 is 14 residues long. Germline CDR1 reads MNHNS; CDR2 reads SASEGT. DNA of the CDR3: TGTGCCAGCAGTGAAGCGAAACAGCCCTACGAGCAGTACTTC. This sequence encodes CASSEAKQPYEQYF.

The CDR3 nucleotides read TGTGCCAGCAGCCAGGGACTAGCGGGAGTCGGCTACGAGCAGTACTTC. It encodes CASSQGLAGVGYEQYF. The rearrangement uses TRBV7-2 and TRBJ2-7; the match to TRBD2 covers 14 bases. V dropped 5 bases and J dropped 3; count of bases not matched to a gene: 6. This CDR3 has 16 residues. Per germline, CDR1 SGHTA and CDR2 FQGNSA.